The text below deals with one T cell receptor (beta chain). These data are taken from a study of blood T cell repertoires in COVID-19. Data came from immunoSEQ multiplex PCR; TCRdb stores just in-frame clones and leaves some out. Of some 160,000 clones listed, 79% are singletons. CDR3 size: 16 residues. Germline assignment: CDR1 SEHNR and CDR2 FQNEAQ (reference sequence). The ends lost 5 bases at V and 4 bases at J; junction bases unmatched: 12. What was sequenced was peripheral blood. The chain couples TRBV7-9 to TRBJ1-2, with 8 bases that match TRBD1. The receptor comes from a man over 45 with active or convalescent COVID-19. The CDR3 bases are TGTGCCAGCAGCCCCCCGGGACAGGAGGCACCCTATGGCTACACCTTC. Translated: CASSPPGQEAPYGYTF.